Shown below are 4 T cell receptor beta chains from a single sample sequenced in a study of identical twins. TCRdb independently ran MiXCR on the 5' RACE reads; one entry per CDR3 protein. The sample lists a few hundred thousand distinct CDR3 sequences; roughly 18% were seen once. The sample consisted of naive T cells sorted from blood. These receptors all stem from a man aged 50 or older in good health.

A few counts support this clonotype. V is TRBV20-1 and J is TRBJ1-2, with a tentative D call TRBD1 (6 bases). The V end was cut by 4 bases, the J end by 6 bases, with 15 bases between. Germline CDR1 is DFQATT and CDR2 is SNEGSKA (reference sequence). This CDR3 comprises 13 residues. The CDR3 sequence: CSATGTLLNGYTF. CDR3 in DNA: TGCAGTGCTACCGGGACATTACTAAATGGCTACACCTTC.

This clonotype appeared a few times. The gene calls are TRBV4-3 and TRBJ2-1; the match to TRBD1 covers 8 bases. Germline loops: CDR1 LGHNA, CDR2 YSLEER. With V trimmed by 6 bases and J by 4 bases, 8 bases remained unmatched. This CDR3 has 15 residues. DNA for the CDR3: TGCGCCAGCAGGGACAGGGTTTCTGTGTACAATGAGCAGTTCTTC. Encoded protein: CASRDRVSVYNEQFF.

The chain combines TRBV6-5 with TRBJ2-5; TRBD1 or TRBD2 may be the D gene (5 bases each). CDR1 MNHEY and CDR2 SVGAGI come from the germline V gene. The CDR3 loop spans 15 amino acids. V lost 2 bases and J lost 5, with 15 bases in between. In DNA, the CDR3 is TGTGCCAGCAGTTACCGAGGGCTTTGGGGGGAGACCCAGTACTTC. This encodes CASSYRGLWGETQYF.

The sample holds a few counts of this clonotype. The chain has TRBV11-1 and TRBJ2-2; 10 bases match TRBD2. Germline assignment: CDR1 SGHAT and CDR2 FQDESV (reference sequence). The CDR3 totals 17 residues. V dropped 2 bases and J dropped 8; count of bases not matched to a gene: 11. CDR3 amino acids: CASSLPRASGRVGELFF. CDR3 bases: TGTGCCAGCAGCTTACCCCGCGCTAGCGGGAGAGTTGGGGAGCTGTTTTTT.